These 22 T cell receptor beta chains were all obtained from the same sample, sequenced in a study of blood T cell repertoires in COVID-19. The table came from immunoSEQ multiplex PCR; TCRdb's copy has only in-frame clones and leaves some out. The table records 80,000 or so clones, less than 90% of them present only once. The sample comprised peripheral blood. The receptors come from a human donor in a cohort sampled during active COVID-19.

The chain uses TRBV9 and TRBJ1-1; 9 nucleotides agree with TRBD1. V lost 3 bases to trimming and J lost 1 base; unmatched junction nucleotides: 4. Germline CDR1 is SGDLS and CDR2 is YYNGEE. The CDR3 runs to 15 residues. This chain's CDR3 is CASSATGGWNTEAFF. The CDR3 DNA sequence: TGTGCCAGCAGCGCCACAGGGGGCTGGAACACTGAAGCTTTCTTT. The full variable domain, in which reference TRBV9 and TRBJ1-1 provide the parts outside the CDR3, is DSGVTQTPKHLITATGQRVTLRCSPRSGDLSVYWYQQSLDQGLQFLIQYYNGEERAKGNILERFSAQQFPDLHSELNLSSLELGDSALYFCASSATGGWNTEAFFGQGTRLTVV.

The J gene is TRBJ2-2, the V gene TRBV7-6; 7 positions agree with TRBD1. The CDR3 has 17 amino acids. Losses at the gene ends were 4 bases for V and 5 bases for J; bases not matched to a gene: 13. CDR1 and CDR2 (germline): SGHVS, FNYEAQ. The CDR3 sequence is CASSSTLIGGRTGELFF. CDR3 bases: TGTGCCAGCAGCTCCACATTGATAGGGGGCCGAACCGGGGAGCTGTTTTTT.

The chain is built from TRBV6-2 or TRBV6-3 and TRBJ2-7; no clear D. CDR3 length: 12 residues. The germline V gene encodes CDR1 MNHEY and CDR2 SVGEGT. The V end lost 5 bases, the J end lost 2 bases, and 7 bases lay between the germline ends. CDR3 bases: TGTGCCAGCAGTCTGAGGCCCTACGAGCAGTACTTC. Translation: CASSLRPYEQYF.

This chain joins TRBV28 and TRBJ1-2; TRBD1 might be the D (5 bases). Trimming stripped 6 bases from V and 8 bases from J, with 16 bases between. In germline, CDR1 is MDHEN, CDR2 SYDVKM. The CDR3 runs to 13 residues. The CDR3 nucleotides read TGTGCCAGCAGCCTTTTGGGGCGCGGCGGCTACACCTTC. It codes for CASSLLGRGGYTF.

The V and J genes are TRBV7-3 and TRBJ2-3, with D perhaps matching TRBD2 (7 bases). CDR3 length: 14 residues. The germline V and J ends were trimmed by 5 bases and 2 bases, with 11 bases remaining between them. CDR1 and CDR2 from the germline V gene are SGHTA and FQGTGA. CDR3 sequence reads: CASSPRGATDTQYF. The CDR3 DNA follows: TGTGCCAGCAGCCCACGGGGGGCCACAGATACGCAGTATTTT. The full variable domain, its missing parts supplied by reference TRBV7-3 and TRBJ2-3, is GAGVSQTPSNKVTEKGKYVELRCDPISGHTALYWYRQSLGQGPEFLIYFQGTGAADDSGLPNDRFFAVRPEGSVSTLKIQRTERGDSAVYLCASSPRGATDTQYFGPGTRLTVL.

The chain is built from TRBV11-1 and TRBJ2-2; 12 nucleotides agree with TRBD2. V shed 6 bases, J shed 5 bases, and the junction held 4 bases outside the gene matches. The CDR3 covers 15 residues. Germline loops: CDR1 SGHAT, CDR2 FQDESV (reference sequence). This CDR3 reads CASRLAGGATGELFF. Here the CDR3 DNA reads TGTGCCAGCAGACTAGCGGGAGGAGCGACCGGGGAGCTGTTTTTT.

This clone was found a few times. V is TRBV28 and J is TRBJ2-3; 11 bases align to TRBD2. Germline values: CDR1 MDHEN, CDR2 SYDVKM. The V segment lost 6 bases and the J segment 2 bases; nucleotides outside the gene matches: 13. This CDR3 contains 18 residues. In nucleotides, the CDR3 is TGTGCCAGCAGCGGGTTCGGACTAGCGGGTGCCTTCACAGATACGCAGTATTTT. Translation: CASSGFGLAGAFTDTQYF.

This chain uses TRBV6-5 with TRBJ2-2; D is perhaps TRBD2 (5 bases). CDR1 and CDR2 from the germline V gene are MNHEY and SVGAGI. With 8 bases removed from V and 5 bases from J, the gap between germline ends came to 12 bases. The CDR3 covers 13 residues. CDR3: CASQSSGTGELFF. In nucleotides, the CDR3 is TGTGCCAGCCAGTCGTCGGGGACCGGGGAGCTGTTTTTT.

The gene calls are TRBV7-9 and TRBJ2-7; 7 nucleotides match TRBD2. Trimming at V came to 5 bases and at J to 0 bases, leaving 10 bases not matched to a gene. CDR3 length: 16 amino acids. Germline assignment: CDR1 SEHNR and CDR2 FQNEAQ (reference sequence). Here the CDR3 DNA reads TGTGCCAGCAGCCCCCCTACCGGGAGGACCTCCTACGAGCAGTACTTC. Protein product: CASSPPTGRTSYEQYF.

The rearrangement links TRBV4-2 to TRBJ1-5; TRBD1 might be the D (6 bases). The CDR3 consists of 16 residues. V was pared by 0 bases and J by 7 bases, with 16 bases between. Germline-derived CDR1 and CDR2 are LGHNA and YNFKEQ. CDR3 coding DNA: TGTGCCAGCAGCCAAGAACAGGGCTCGGGTGGACAGCCCCAGCATTTT. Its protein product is CASSQEQGSGGQPQHF.

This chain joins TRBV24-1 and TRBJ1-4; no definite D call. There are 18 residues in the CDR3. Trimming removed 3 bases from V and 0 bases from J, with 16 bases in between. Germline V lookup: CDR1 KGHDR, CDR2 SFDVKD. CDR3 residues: CATSDRAGRVATNEKLFF. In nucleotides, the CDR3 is TGTGCCACCAGTGATCGGGCTGGGAGGGTTGCAACTAATGAAAAACTGTTTTTT.

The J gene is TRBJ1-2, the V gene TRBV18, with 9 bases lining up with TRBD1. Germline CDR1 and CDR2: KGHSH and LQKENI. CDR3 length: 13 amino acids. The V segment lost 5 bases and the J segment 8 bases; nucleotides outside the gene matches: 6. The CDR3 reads CASSSQGAGGYTF. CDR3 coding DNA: TGTGCCAGCTCATCACAGGGGGCGGGAGGCTACACCTTC. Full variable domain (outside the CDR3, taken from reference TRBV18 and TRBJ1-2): NAGVMQNPRHLVRRRGQEARLRCSPMKGHSHVYWYRQLPEEGLKFMVYLQKENIIDESGMPKERFSAEFPKEGPSILRIQQVVRGDSAAYFCASSSQGAGGYTFGSGTRLTVV.

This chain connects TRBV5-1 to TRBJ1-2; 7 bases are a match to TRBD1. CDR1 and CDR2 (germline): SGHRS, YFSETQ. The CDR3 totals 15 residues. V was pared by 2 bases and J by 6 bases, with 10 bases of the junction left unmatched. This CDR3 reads CASSFLTGDGDGYTF. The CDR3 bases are TGCGCCAGCAGCTTTCTTACAGGGGATGGTGATGGCTACACCTTC.

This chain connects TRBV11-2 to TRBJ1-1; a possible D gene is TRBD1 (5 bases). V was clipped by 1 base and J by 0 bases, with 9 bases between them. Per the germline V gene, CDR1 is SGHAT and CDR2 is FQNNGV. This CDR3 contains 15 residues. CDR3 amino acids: CASSLAAGLNTEAFF. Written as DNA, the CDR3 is TGTGCCAGCAGCTTAGCGGCAGGGCTGAACACTGAAGCTTTCTTT.

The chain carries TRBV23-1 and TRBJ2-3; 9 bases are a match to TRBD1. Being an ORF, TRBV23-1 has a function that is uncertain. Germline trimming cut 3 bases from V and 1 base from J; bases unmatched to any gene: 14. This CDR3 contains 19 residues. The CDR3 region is CASSQIPGQGYRGTDTQYF. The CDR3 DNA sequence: TGCGCCAGCAGTCAGATACCGGGACAGGGTTACAGGGGCACAGATACGCAGTATTTT.

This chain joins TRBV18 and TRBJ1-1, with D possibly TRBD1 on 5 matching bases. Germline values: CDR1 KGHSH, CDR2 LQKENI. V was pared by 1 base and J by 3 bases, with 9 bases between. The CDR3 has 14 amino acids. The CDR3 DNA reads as TGTGCCAGCTCACCACTCATAGGGGACACTGAAGCTTTCTTT. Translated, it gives CASSPLIGDTEAFF.

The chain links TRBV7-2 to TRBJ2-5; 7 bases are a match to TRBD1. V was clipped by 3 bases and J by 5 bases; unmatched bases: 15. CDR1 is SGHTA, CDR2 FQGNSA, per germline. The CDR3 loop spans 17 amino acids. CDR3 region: CASSLGNTPGGGETQYF. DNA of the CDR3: TGTGCCAGCAGCTTGGGGAATACTCCAGGGGGTGGGGAGACCCAGTACTTC.

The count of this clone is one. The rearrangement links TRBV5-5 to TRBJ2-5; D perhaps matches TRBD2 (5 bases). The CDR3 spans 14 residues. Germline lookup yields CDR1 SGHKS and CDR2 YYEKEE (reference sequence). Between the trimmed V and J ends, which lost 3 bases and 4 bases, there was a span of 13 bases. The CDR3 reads CASSSPTNLETQYF. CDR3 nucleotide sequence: TGTGCCAGCAGCTCCCCGACTAACTTAGAGACCCAGTACTTC.

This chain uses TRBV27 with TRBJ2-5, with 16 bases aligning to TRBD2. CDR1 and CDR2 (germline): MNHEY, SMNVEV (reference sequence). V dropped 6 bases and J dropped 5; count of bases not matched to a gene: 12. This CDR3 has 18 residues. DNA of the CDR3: TGTGCCAGCAGCCCCGGGACTAGCGGGGGGGCCAGAGGGGAGACCCAGTACTTC. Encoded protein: CASSPGTSGGARGETQYF.

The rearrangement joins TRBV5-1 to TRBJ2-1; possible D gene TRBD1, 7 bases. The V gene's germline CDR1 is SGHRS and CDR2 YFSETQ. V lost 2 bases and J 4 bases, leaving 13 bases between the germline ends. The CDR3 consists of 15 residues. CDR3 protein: CASSFTGEEYNEQFF. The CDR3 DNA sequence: TGCGCCAGCAGCTTCACAGGGGAGGAATACAATGAGCAGTTCTTC.

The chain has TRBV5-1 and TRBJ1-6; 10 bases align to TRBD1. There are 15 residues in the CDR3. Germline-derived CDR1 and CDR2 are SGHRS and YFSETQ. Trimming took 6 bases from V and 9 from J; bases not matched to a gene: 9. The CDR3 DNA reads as TGCGCCAGCAAAATGACAGGGGGCGAGACTTCACCCCTCCACTTT. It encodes CASKMTGGETSPLHF.

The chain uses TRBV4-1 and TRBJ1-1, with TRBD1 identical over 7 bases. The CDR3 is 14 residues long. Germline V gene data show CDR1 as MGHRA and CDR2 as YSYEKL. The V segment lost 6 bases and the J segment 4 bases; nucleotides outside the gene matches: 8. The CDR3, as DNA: TGCGCCAGCAGAGAGTTAAACAGGGGCACTGAAGCTTTCTTT. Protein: CASRELNRGTEAFF.